The next 5 T cell receptor beta chains were all read from a single sample in a study of blood T cell repertoires in COVID-19. TCRdb keeps only in-frame clones here, not all; method: immunoSEQ multiplex PCR. The sample yields about 200,000 clones, more than 85% seen once. The source material was peripheral blood. These receptors originate from a man aged 55 to 70 with acute or convalescent COVID-19.

The rearrangement joins TRBV3-1 (or the pseudogene TRBV3-2) to TRBJ1-1, with TRBD1 matching 7 bases. Germline CDR1 reads LGHDT; CDR2 reads YNNKEL (reference sequence). The J segment lost 10 bases and the V segment lost 6 bases, leaving 8 bases of the junction unmatched. This CDR3 has 12 amino acids. CDR3 nucleotides: TGTGCCAGCAGGAGACAGGGAACGGTAGCTTTCTTT. Residues: CASRRQGTVAFF.

The J gene is TRBJ2-7, the V gene TRBV20-1; TRBD1 agrees at 7 bases. The V gene's germline CDR1 is DFQATT and CDR2 SNEGSKA (reference sequence). The CDR3 has 11 amino acids. V shed 6 bases, J shed 2 bases, and the junction held 1 base outside the gene matches. The CDR3 DNA sequence: TGCAGTGCGGGACAGACCTACGAGCAGTACTTC. Its protein product is CSAGQTYEQYF.

DNA for the CDR3: TGTGCCAGCAGTGAACCTGGACAGCAGCCGGGGGAGCAGTACTTC. Translated, it gives CASSEPGQQPGEQYF. V and J are TRBV6-1 and TRBJ2-7, with a tentative D call TRBD1 (6 bases). There are 15 residues in the CDR3. The V gene lost 2 bases and the J gene lost 7 bases, with 18 bases spanning the gap. Germline V gene sequence: CDR1 MNHNS, CDR2 SASEGT.

J is TRBJ1-6 and V is TRBV28; possible D gene TRBD1, 5 bases. Trimming left V 5 bases short and J 1 base short, with 15 bases between. CDR3 length: 17 amino acids. Germline V gene data show CDR1 as MDHEN and CDR2 as SYDVKM. The CDR3 bases are TGTGCCAGCAGTCCGGGGGGGGGTCCTTCCTATAATTCACCCCTCCACTTT. Translating it yields CASSPGGGPSYNSPLHF. The complete variable domain, with remaining parts taken from reference TRBV28 and TRBJ1-6, reads DVKVTQSSRYLVKRTGEKVFLECVQDMDHENMFWYRQDPGLGLRLIYFSYDVKMKEKGDIPEGYSVSREKKERFSLILESASTNQTSMYLCASSPGGGPSYNSPLHFGNGTRLTVT.

The chain couples TRBV5-4 to TRBJ1-3; no firm D call. The germline V gene encodes CDR1 SGHNT and CDR2 YYREEE (reference sequence). The CDR3 consists of 14 residues. The V and J ends lost 1 base and 0 bases respectively, with 5 bases between them. The CDR3 coding sequence is TGTGCCAGCAGCTTGTGGAGCTCTGGAAACACCATATATTTT. Its translation is CASSLWSSGNTIYF.